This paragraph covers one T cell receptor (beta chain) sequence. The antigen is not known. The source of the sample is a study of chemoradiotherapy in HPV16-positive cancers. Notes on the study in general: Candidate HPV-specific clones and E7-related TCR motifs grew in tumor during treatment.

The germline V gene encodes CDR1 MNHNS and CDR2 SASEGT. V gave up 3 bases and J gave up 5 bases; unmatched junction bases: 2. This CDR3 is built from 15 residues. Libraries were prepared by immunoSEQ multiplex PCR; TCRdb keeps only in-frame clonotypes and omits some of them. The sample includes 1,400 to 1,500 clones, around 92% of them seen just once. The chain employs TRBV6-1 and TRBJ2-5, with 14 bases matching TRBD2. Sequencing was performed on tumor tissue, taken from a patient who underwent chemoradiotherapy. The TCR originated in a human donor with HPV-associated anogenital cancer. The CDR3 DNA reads TGTGCCAGCAGTGACGGACTAGCGGGAGGTGAGACCCAGTACTTC. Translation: CASSDGLAGGETQYF.